The 20 T cell receptor beta chains given below trace back to one sample, sequenced in a study of T-cell memory formation after mild COVID-19 (dated by TCRdb to the early 2020s). Library creation used 5' RACE. The run used an Illumina NovaSeq 6000. TCRdb reanalyzed the raw reads on its own, using fastp at Q25 for trimming and MiXCR for clone calling, and kept in-frame beta chains. All rows with the same CDR3 protein become a single entry with the most common DNA and genes. The sample table holds around 440,000 distinct CDR3 sequences, of which roughly 18% were seen once. The leading ten clones occupy around 12% of the sample. The sequencing input was PBMCs or a T cell subset sorted from them (not recorded which). The receptors here all came from an adult woman who had mild COVID-19 (a few samples of this study predate the infection). The sample titles of this study are shuffled in the database, so cell type and time point are left out; the donor was told from shared clones.

The CDR3 nucleotides are TGTGCCAGCAGTGAGAGAGATCCCCACGAGCAGTACTTC. Residues: CASSERDPHEQYF. V and J are TRBV6-1 and TRBJ2-7; D remains unclear. This CDR3 contains 13 residues. V lost 3 bases and J 5 bases, leaving 11 bases between the germline ends. Germline CDR1 MNHNS, CDR2 SASEGT.

V is TRBV5-1 and J is TRBJ1-1; TRBD1 might be the D (5 bases). Germline CDR1 SGHRS, CDR2 YFSETQ. This CDR3 comprises 15 residues. Trimming took off 0 bases at V and 4 bases at J, with 13 bases between the two ends. Written as DNA, the CDR3 is TGCGCCAGCAGCTTGGGAGGGGAGAGGGGCACTGAAGCTTTCTTT. Protein: CASSLGGERGTEAFF.

This clonotype was counted at least ten times. J is TRBJ2-6 and V is TRBV7-8; the match to TRBD1 covers 7 bases. V trimming: 4 bases; J trimming: 2 bases; junction bases outside the gene matches: 2. In germline, CDR1 is SGHVS, CDR2 FQNEAQ. The CDR3 is made up of 15 amino acids. As DNA, the CDR3 is TGTGCCAGCAGCTCCGACAGGGCTGGGGCCAACGTCCTGACTTTC. Translation: CASSSDRAGANVLTF.

In its sample, this clonotype was seen many times. V is TRBV7-2 and J is TRBJ2-7; the D is unclear. The germline V gene has CDR1 SGHTA and CDR2 FQGNSA. The CDR3 runs 13 residues. Trimming shortened V by 1 base and J by 0 bases, and 4 bases separated the two germline ends. The DNA of the CDR3 is TGTGCCAGCAGCTTAGGGGCCTCCTACGAGCAGTACTTC. Amino acid sequence: CASSLGASYEQYF.

At least ten counts were recorded for this clonotype. The chain joins TRBV7-6 to TRBJ2-1, with a possible D match to TRBD2 (6 bases). CDR1 is SGHVS, CDR2 FNYEAQ, per germline. The V end lost 1 base, the J end lost 4 bases, and 11 bases lay between the germline ends. This CDR3 spans 15 amino acids. This CDR3 reads CASSLVDSGYNEQFF. Here the CDR3 DNA reads TGTGCCAGCAGCTTAGTAGATAGCGGATACAATGAGCAGTTCTTC.

This clonotype was counted between two and nine times. The rearrangement links TRBV29-1 to TRBJ2-1, with 9 bases lining up with TRBD2. The CDR3 runs 16 residues. V dropped 5 bases and J dropped 4; count of bases not matched to a gene: 12. From germline, CDR1 is SQVTM and CDR2 ANQGSEA. CDR3 DNA: TGCAGCGTTCGAACCCTTAGCGGGGGCGGATACAATGAGCAGTTCTTC. This codes for CSVRTLSGGGYNEQFF.

This clonotype was found many times. The chain couples TRBV20-1 to TRBJ2-3; TRBD2 aligns across 8 bases. CDR3 size: 17 residues. Per germline, CDR1 DFQATT and CDR2 SNEGSKA (reference sequence). V dropped 0 bases and J dropped 2; count of bases not matched to a gene: 10. Here the CDR3 reads CSARDLSSGSITDTQYF. Written as DNA, the CDR3 is TGCAGTGCTAGAGATCTGTCTAGCGGGTCTATCACAGATACGCAGTATTTT.

V and J are TRBV20-1 and TRBJ2-5; 13 bases map to TRBD2. The ends lost 5 bases at V and 8 bases at J; junction bases unmatched: 17. This CDR3 contains 17 residues. CDR1 and CDR2 (germline): DFQATT, SNEGSKA (reference sequence). The CDR3 DNA follows: TGCAGTGCTGGATCGGGACTAGCGGGGATACTCAAGAGAACCCAGTACTTC. Amino acids: CSAGSGLAGILKRTQYF.

This clonotype has only a few counts. The chain links TRBV9 to TRBJ2-3, with 9 bases that match TRBD1. This CDR3 has 20 residues. The germline CDR1 and CDR2 sequences are SGDLS and YYNGEE. Trimming took 0 bases from V and 0 from J; bases not matched to a gene: 14. CDR3 sequence (DNA): TGTGCCAGCAGCGTAGCTTCACAGGGGGCTTTCCCTCTAAGCACAGATACGCAGTATTTT. Residues: CASSVASQGAFPLSTDTQYF.

J is TRBJ2-1 and V is TRBV11-1; D is perhaps TRBD1 (6 bases). Germline V gives CDR1 SGHAT, CDR2 FQDESV (reference sequence). V lost 2 bases to trimming and J lost 2 bases, with 19 bases between them. CDR3 length: 18 residues. In DNA, the CDR3 is TGTGCCAGCAGCTTAATTGGGTTGGGGGCAGGAGCCTACAATGAGCAGTTCTTC. This sequence encodes CASSLIGLGAGAYNEQFF.

This clonotype was counted between two and nine times. This chain's CDR3 is CAWSVLRNNEQFF. In nucleotides, the CDR3 is TGTGCCTGGAGTGTCTTACGCAACAATGAGCAGTTCTTC. This chain joins TRBV30 and TRBJ2-1; D remains unclear. The length of the CDR3 is 13 residues. The V end was cut by 0 bases, the J end by 5 bases, with 8 bases between. The germline gives CDR1 GTSNPN, CDR2 SVGIG (reference sequence).

The rearrangement links TRBV7-2 to TRBJ2-7, with 11 bases that match TRBD1. CDR1 is SGHTA and CDR2 is FQGNSA in the germline V gene. The CDR3 covers 16 residues. Losses at the gene ends were 5 bases for V and 8 bases for J; bases not matched to a gene: 14. In DNA, the CDR3 is TGTGCCAGCAGCGCCGGGACAGGGGGACTATTTGGGCAGCAGTACTTC. Residues: CASSAGTGGLFGQQYF. The entire variable domain, with the rest obtained from reference TRBV7-2 and TRBJ2-7, is as follows: GAGVSQSPSNKVTEKGKDVELRCDPISGHTALYWYRQSLGQGLEFLIYFQGNSAPDKSGLPSDRFSAERTGGSVSTLTIQRTQQEDSAVYLCASSAGTGGLFGQQYFGPGTRLTVT.

The V gene is TRBV7-9, the J gene TRBJ1-2, with D perhaps TRBD1 (5 bases). The V and J ends lost 1 base and 2 bases respectively, with 14 bases between them. The germline CDR1 and CDR2 sequences are SEHNR and FQNEAQ (reference sequence). The CDR3 runs 16 residues. CDR3 nucleotides: TGTGCCAGCAGCTTAGTAGTCCGGGACGGGAACTATGGCTACACCTTC. This encodes CASSLVVRDGNYGYTF.

This clonotype was counted between two and nine times. V gene TRBV20-1 combines with J gene TRBJ2-2; 9 nucleotides match TRBD2. The CDR3 has 15 amino acids. Germline V gene data show CDR1 as DFQATT and CDR2 as SNEGSKA (reference sequence). The V and J ends lost 2 bases and 2 bases, in that order; junction bases with no gene match: 3. The CDR3, as DNA: TGCAGTGCTAGACCACTAGCGGGCAACACCGGGGAGCTGTTTTTT. This gives the protein CSARPLAGNTGELFF.

V usage is TRBV24-1 and J usage is TRBJ1-1; TRBD1 is a possible D gene (5 bases). V dropped 1 base and J dropped 2 bases, with 13 bases sitting between them. The CDR3 length is 16 residues. In germline, CDR1 is KGHDR, CDR2 SFDVKD. Here the CDR3 reads CATSDLQAGKNTEAFF. Written as DNA, the CDR3 is TGTGCCACCAGTGATTTACAGGCCGGAAAAAACACTGAAGCTTTCTTT.

In this sample, this clonotype turned up a few times. The chain combines TRBV5-5 with TRBJ2-5; TRBD2 matches 13 bases. CDR1 and CDR2 from the germline V gene are SGHKS and YYEKEE (reference sequence). Trimming removed 0 bases from V and 4 bases from J; junction bases left unmatched: 3. CDR3 length: 16 residues. CDR3 coding DNA: TGTGCCAGCAGCTTGGAGGGACTAGCGGGGTTAGAGACCCAGTACTTC. It translates to CASSLEGLAGLETQYF. Complete variable domain (other parts from reference TRBV5-5 and TRBJ2-5): DAGVTQSPTHLIKTRGQQVTLRCSPISGHKSVSWYQQVLGQGPQFIFQYYEKEERGRGNFPDRFSARQFPNYSSELNVNALLLGDSALYLCASSLEGLAGLETQYFGPGTRLLVL.

The chain has TRBV9 and TRBJ1-4; 9 bases are shared with TRBD1. The CDR3 has 15 amino acids. Per germline, CDR1 SGDLS and CDR2 YYNGEE. Germline trimming cut 3 bases from V and 8 bases from J; bases unmatched to any gene: 8. The CDR3 loop is CASSAMDRGGEKLFF. As DNA, the CDR3 is TGTGCCAGCAGCGCGATGGACAGGGGAGGCGAAAAACTGTTTTTT.

This clonotype was found a few times. This chain connects TRBV27 to TRBJ2-5, with D unresolved. This CDR3 spans 15 amino acids. Trimming took off 3 bases at V and 4 bases at J, with 15 bases between the two ends. Germline V gives CDR1 MNHEY, CDR2 SMNVEV (reference sequence). The CDR3 loop reads CASSLLGRTGETQYF. The DNA for the CDR3 is TGTGCCAGCAGTTTGTTGGGTCGGACCGGAGAGACCCAGTACTTC.

The gene calls are TRBV20-1 and TRBJ2-7, with 9 bases identical to TRBD1. V shed 1 base and J 3 bases; nucleotides not matched to a gene: 7. The V gene's germline CDR1 is DFQATT and CDR2 SNEGSKA (reference sequence). This CDR3 has 15 residues. DNA of the CDR3: TGCAGTGCTAGAGGAGGGACAGGGATTCTCTACGAGCAGTACTTC. This codes for CSARGGTGILYEQYF.

This clonotype was observed a handful of times. This rearrangement joins TRBV7-3 to TRBJ2-1; TRBD2 matches 7 bases. Germline trimming cut 5 bases from V and 9 bases from J; bases unmatched to any gene: 7. There are 13 residues in the CDR3. CDR1 is SGHTA and CDR2 is FQGTGA in the germline V gene. Here the CDR3 reads CASSTRTRAEQFF. CDR3 nucleotides: TGTGCCAGCAGCACCCGGACTAGGGCTGAGCAGTTCTTC.